Presented here are 27 T cell receptor beta chains from one specimen sequenced in a study of T cell responses to AZD1222 COVID-19 vaccine. Sequencing used immunoSEQ multiplex PCR; TCRdb keeps in-frame clones, though not all of them. This sample has about 96,000 clones, with around 89% found just once. The specimen was peripheral blood, collected on day 0 of AZD1222 vaccination. All receptors derive from an adult in good health.

The rearrangement links TRBV28 to TRBJ1-1; tentatively, D is TRBD1 (5 bases). CDR1 is MDHEN and CDR2 is SYDVKM in the germline V gene. The CDR3 runs 14 residues. Deletions cut 5 bases from V and 3 bases from J, with 13 bases between. The CDR3 reads CASSPGQGYTEAFF. The CDR3 DNA is TGTGCCAGCAGTCCTGGACAAGGTTACACTGAAGCTTTCTTT.

V usage is TRBV5-5 and J usage is TRBJ1-1, with D possibly TRBD1 on 6 matching bases. This CDR3 has 14 residues. Germline lookup yields CDR1 SGHKS and CDR2 YYEKEE (reference sequence). The ends were cut back, 3 bases at V and 6 bases at J, with 15 bases in the middle. The CDR3 nucleotides are TGTGCCAGCAGCTCAACAGGGTATCTCTCTGAAGCTTTCTTT. This sequence encodes CASSSTGYLSEAFF.

V usage is TRBV10-3 and J usage is TRBJ2-7, with 11 nucleotides matching TRBD1. The trim removed 6 bases at V and 6 bases at J, leaving 4 bases unmatched. The CDR3 consists of 13 residues. In germline, CDR1 is ENHRY, CDR2 SYGVKD. Here the CDR3 reads CAIRGQGAGEQYF. CDR3 nucleotide sequence: TGTGCCATCAGAGGACAGGGGGCGGGCGAGCAGTACTTC.

The chain joins TRBV28 to TRBJ1-6, with TRBD1 matching 9 bases. The J segment lost 9 bases and the V segment lost 5 bases, leaving 11 bases of the junction unmatched. The CDR3 sequence is 16 residues long. From germline, CDR1 is MDHEN and CDR2 SYDVKM. As DNA, the CDR3 is TGTGCCAGCAGTGGCTGGGACAGGGAGGATATTTCACCCCTCCACTTT. This gives the protein CASSGWDREDISPLHF.

The chain carries TRBV10-3 and TRBJ1-1, with D possibly being TRBD1 (5 bases). The CDR3 extends over 13 amino acids. Germline V gene sequence: CDR1 ENHRY, CDR2 SYGVKD. V dropped 3 bases and J dropped 8 bases, with 13 bases sitting between them. CDR3 region: CAISDEGRQEAFF. In DNA form, the CDR3 reads TGTGCCATCAGTGACGAGGGGAGGCAGGAAGCTTTCTTT.

The CDR3 region is CSASSSGSSYEQYF. In nucleotides, the CDR3 is TGCAGTGCTAGTTCTAGCGGGAGCTCCTACGAGCAGTACTTC. This chain connects TRBV20-1 to TRBJ2-7, with 10 bases lining up with TRBD2. V dropped 3 bases and J dropped 0; count of bases not matched to a gene: 2. Germline values: CDR1 DFQATT, CDR2 SNEGSKA (reference sequence). The CDR3 is made up of 14 amino acids.

The V call is TRBV7-2, the J call TRBJ2-1; D possibly matches TRBD1 or TRBD2 (5 bases each). Trimming shortened V by 5 bases and J by 9 bases, and 17 bases separated the two germline ends. CDR3 size: 14 residues. Looked up from germline, CDR1 is SGHTA and CDR2 is FQGNSA. The DNA for the CDR3 is TGTGCCAGCAGCGGGGACGCCGCCGGCACTGAGCAGTTCTTC. This translates into CASSGDAAGTEQFF.

The count of this clone is one. CDR3 protein: CASSRGTGGLNTEAFF. Written as DNA, the CDR3 is TGTGCCAGCAGTAGGGGGACAGGGGGCTTGAACACTGAAGCTTTCTTT. The chain is built from TRBV6-6 and TRBJ1-1; 12 bases line up with TRBD1. CDR3 length: 16 amino acids. CDR1 is MNHNY, CDR2 SVGAGI, per germline (reference sequence). The V segment lost 5 bases and the J segment 0 bases; nucleotides outside the gene matches: 4.

This chain connects TRBV5-6 to TRBJ1-4; TRBD1 agrees at 7 bases. CDR3 length: 15 residues. V was pared by 4 bases and J by 8 bases, with 11 bases of the junction left unmatched. Germline CDR1 reads SGHDT; CDR2 reads YYEEEE. In DNA, the CDR3 is TGTGCCAGCAGCGCGAGGGGGCTTCCAGTGGAAAAACTGTTTTTT. Protein sequence: CASSARGLPVEKLFF.

The rearrangement links TRBV14 to TRBJ2-1; 11 bases line up with TRBD2. The V and J ends lost 0 bases and 4 bases, in that order; junction bases with no gene match: 5. The CDR3 covers 17 residues. Germline CDR1 SGHDN, CDR2 FVKESK. CDR3 in amino acids: CASSQDQGLAVYNEQFF. As DNA, the CDR3 is TGTGCCAGCAGCCAAGATCAGGGACTAGCGGTGTACAATGAGCAGTTCTTC. Full variable domain (rest looked up from reference TRBV14 and TRBJ2-1): EAGVTQFPSHSVIEKGQTVTLRCDPISGHDNLYWYRRVMGKEIKFLLHFVKESKQDESGMPNNRFLAERTGGTYSTLKVQPAELEDSGVYFCASSQDQGLAVYNEQFFGPGTRLTVL.

The chain recombines TRBV28 with TRBJ2-5; TRBD2 might be the D (5 bases). Germline CDR1 is MDHEN and CDR2 is SYDVKM. The V gene lost 4 bases and the J gene lost 3 bases, with 12 bases spanning the gap. The CDR3 length is 14 residues. CDR3 in amino acids: CASSYRLGEETQYF. In DNA, the CDR3 is TGTGCCAGCAGTTACAGACTCGGGGAAGAGACCCAGTACTTC. The full variable domain, rest sourced from reference TRBV28 and TRBJ2-5, is DVKVTQSSRYLVKRTGEKVFLECVQDMDHENMFWYRQDPGLGLRLIYFSYDVKMKEKGDIPEGYSVSREKKERFSLILESASTNQTSMYLCASSYRLGEETQYFGPGTRLLVL.

Written as DNA, the CDR3 is TGTGCCAGCAGTGAAAACATTCCGGGACAGGGCACAGATACGCAGTATTTT. This gives the protein CASSENIPGQGTDTQYF. This chain connects TRBV6-1 to TRBJ2-3; 8 bases line up with TRBD1. V lost 2 bases to trimming and J lost 1 base; unmatched junction nucleotides: 8. Germline V CDR1 and CDR2: MNHNS, SASEGT. This CDR3 region has 17 residues.

The chain employs TRBV19 and TRBJ2-1, with D possibly matching TRBD1 (6 bases). The CDR3 loop spans 14 amino acids. Germline assignment: CDR1 LNHDA and CDR2 SQIVND (reference sequence). V was shortened by 5 bases and J by 8 bases, with 16 bases between the two germline ends. CDR3 in amino acids: CASSLRRQGYEQFF. In DNA, the CDR3 is TGTGCCAGTAGTCTTCGCCGGCAGGGGTATGAGCAGTTCTTC.

V is TRBV27 and J is TRBJ2-3; possibly TRBD2 for D (6 bases). Trimming took off 7 bases at V and 2 bases at J, with 19 bases between the two ends. Germline loops: CDR1 MNHEY, CDR2 SMNVEV (reference sequence). This CDR3 is 16 amino acids long. In DNA form, the CDR3 reads TGTGCCAGCACCGCTGGGGAGGAGGGGTCCACAGATACGCAGTATTTT. Protein sequence: CASTAGEEGSTDTQYF.

The V call is TRBV20-1, the J call TRBJ2-3; D not resolved. Trimming stripped 3 bases from V and 6 bases from J, with 4 bases between. CDR1 DFQATT and CDR2 SNEGSKA come from the germline V gene (reference sequence). The CDR3 totals 10 residues. Here the CDR3 reads CSASQDTQYF. In DNA, the CDR3 is TGCAGTGCTAGCCAGGATACGCAGTATTTT.

The V call is TRBV5-1, the J call TRBJ1-3, with 8 positions matching TRBD1. CDR1 SGHRS and CDR2 YFSETQ come from the germline V gene. This CDR3 comprises 15 residues. Unmatched junction bases numbered 6, after V lost 4 bases and J lost 3 bases. In DNA form, the CDR3 reads TGCGCCAGCAGCCGTCAGGGGGCAGGTGGAAACACCATATATTTT. Its translation is CASSRQGAGGNTIYF.

The V gene is TRBV28, the J gene TRBJ2-7; D not resolved. There are 11 residues in the CDR3. V shed 2 bases and J shed 6 bases, with 5 bases lying between them. CDR1 is MDHEN and CDR2 is SYDVKM in the germline V gene. The CDR3 reads CASSLRAEQYF. CDR3 nucleotide sequence: TGTGCCAGCAGTTTAAGAGCCGAGCAGTACTTC.

The J gene is TRBJ2-3, the V gene TRBV10-3; a weak D match, TRBD2 (7 bases). Germline assignment: CDR1 ENHRY and CDR2 SYGVKD. CDR3 length: 14 amino acids. V dropped 2 bases and J dropped 5 bases, with 11 bases sitting between them. CDR3 protein: CAISEDRGGDTQYF. In DNA form, the CDR3 reads TGTGCCATCAGTGAGGATAGGGGGGGAGATACGCAGTATTTT.

The chain is built from TRBV28 and TRBJ2-2, with D unresolved. The CDR3 consists of 11 residues. The V gene's germline CDR1 is MDHEN and CDR2 SYDVKM. Trimming removed 6 bases at V and 1 base at J, with 0 bases between. Here the CDR3 reads CASRNTGELFF. The CDR3 nucleotides read TGTGCCAGCAGGAACACCGGGGAGCTGTTTTTT. Drawing the rest from reference TRBV28 and TRBJ2-2, the complete variable domain is DVKVTQSSRYLVKRTGEKVFLECVQDMDHENMFWYRQDPGLGLRLIYFSYDVKMKEKGDIPEGYSVSREKKERFSLILESASTNQTSMYLCASRNTGELFFGEGSRLTVL.

The chain uses TRBV7-9 and TRBJ2-7; a possible D gene is TRBD2 (6 bases). Germline V gene lookup returns CDR1 SEHNR and CDR2 FQNEAQ (reference sequence). The CDR3 sequence is 15 residues long. Trimming removed 1 base from V and 4 bases from J, with 14 bases in between. The CDR3 is CASSLGSRLAYEQYF. In DNA, the CDR3 is TGTGCCAGCAGCTTAGGATCGCGGCTAGCGTACGAGCAGTACTTC.

The chain links TRBV2 to TRBJ1-6, with TRBD1 matching over 11 bases. The CDR3 covers 15 residues. From germline, CDR1 is SNHLY and CDR2 FYNNEI. V was pared by 7 bases and J by 8 bases, with 7 bases of the junction left unmatched. The CDR3 region has the DNA TGTGCCAGCAAGGACAGGGGGCTAACTTATTCACCCCTCCACTTT. As protein: CASKDRGLTYSPLHF.

This rearrangement joins TRBV18 to TRBJ1-3; D is possibly TRBD1 (5 bases). V shed 3 bases and J shed 3 bases, with 12 bases lying between them. This CDR3 has 15 residues. Germline assignment: CDR1 KGHSH and CDR2 LQKENI. CDR3 in amino acids: CASSPSDSIGNTIYF. CDR3 sequence (DNA): TGTGCCAGCTCACCTTCCGACAGCATTGGAAACACCATATATTTT.

The chain employs TRBV5-1 and TRBJ2-1; 8 bases fit TRBD1. Per the germline V gene, CDR1 is SGHRS and CDR2 is YFSETQ. V lost 4 bases to trimming and J lost 6 bases; unmatched junction nucleotides: 9. This CDR3 is 15 amino acids long. CDR3 bases: TGCGCCAGCAGCCAGACAGGGGTGGGGACCAATGAGCAGTTCTTC. Translated: CASSQTGVGTNEQFF.

This sequence joins TRBV3-1 (or the pseudogene TRBV3-2) and TRBJ1-2; possibly TRBD1 for D (6 bases). V gave up 1 base and J gave up 5 bases, with 17 bases separating them. This CDR3 comprises 16 residues. Germline V gene lookup returns CDR1 LGHDT and CDR2 YNNKEL (reference sequence). The CDR3 spells CASSQAGTPAVYGYTF. DNA of the CDR3: TGTGCCAGCAGCCAAGCCGGGACACCAGCCGTTTATGGCTACACCTTC.

This clone was observed once. This chain links TRBV11-3 with TRBJ1-4; 9 bases fit TRBD1. The CDR3 spans 16 residues. V shed 0 bases, J shed 9 bases, and the junction held 8 bases outside the gene matches. Germline V gives CDR1 SGHNT, CDR2 YENEEA. The CDR3 nucleotides are TGTGCCAGCAGCTTAGACGCCGGGACAGGGTGGAAAAAACTGTTTTTT. Translated: CASSLDAGTGWKKLFF.

In DNA form, the CDR3 reads TGTGCCAGCAGTAGACTAGCGGGACTTGACAATGAGCAGTTCTTC. Residues: CASSRLAGLDNEQFF. The chain joins TRBV6-2 or TRBV6-3 to TRBJ2-1; 11 nucleotides align to TRBD2. The CDR3 consists of 15 residues. Trimming at V came to 5 bases and at J to 5 bases, leaving 5 bases not matched to a gene. Germline V lookup: CDR1 MNHEY, CDR2 SVGEGT.

The J gene is TRBJ2-5, the V gene TRBV3-1 (or the pseudogene TRBV3-2), with D maybe TRBD1 (6 bases). Germline CDR1 and CDR2: LGHDT and YNNKEL (reference sequence). The V and J ends lost 4 bases and 3 bases respectively, with 9 bases between them. The CDR3 loop spans 13 amino acids. CDR3 in amino acids: CASSLGGEETQYF. DNA for the CDR3: TGTGCCAGCAGCCTAGGGGGAGAAGAGACCCAGTACTTC.